Below, 29 T cell receptor beta chains from the same sample are listed, as sequenced in a study of T cell responses to AZD1222 COVID-19 vaccine. Assay: immunoSEQ multiplex PCR; the TCRdb copy retains only in-frame clones and omits some. The sample lists roughly 120,000 clones; about 88% were seen once. This material consisted of peripheral blood, taken on day 0 of AZD1222 vaccination. These receptors all stem from an adult in good health.

The chain employs TRBV7-3 and TRBJ1-1, with a possible D match to TRBD1 (5 bases). The CDR3 runs 14 residues. The V end lost 3 bases, the J end lost 1 base, and 9 bases lay between the germline ends. Germline V gene sequence: CDR1 SGHTA, CDR2 FQGTGA. CDR3 coding DNA: TGTGCCAGCAGCTTGGGACCTTCGAACACTGAAGCTTTCTTT. Translation: CASSLGPSNTEAFF. Filled out from reference TRBV7-3 and TRBJ1-1, the complete variable domain reads GAGVSQTPSNKVTEKGKYVELRCDPISGHTALYWYRQSLGQGPEFLIYFQGTGAADDSGLPNDRFFAVRPEGSVSTLKIQRTERGDSAVYLCASSLGPSNTEAFFGQGTRLTVV.

This clone came up a few times. V usage is TRBV30 and J usage is TRBJ1-5, with D tentatively TRBD1 (5 bases). The V gene lost 4 bases and the J gene lost 1 base, with 14 bases spanning the gap. There are 15 residues in the CDR3. Germline CDR1 and CDR2: GTSNPN and SVGIG (reference sequence). The CDR3 DNA reads TGTGCCTGGAACGTTTTGGGGGTAAGCAATCAGCCCCAGCATTTT. Amino acids: CAWNVLGVSNQPQHF.

Here the CDR3 DNA reads TGTGCCAGCAGCACCACGGGGGGGCGTGCAGATACGCAGTATTTT. Translation gives CASSTTGGRADTQYF. This chain joins TRBV7-3 and TRBJ2-3; 8 nucleotides match TRBD2. This CDR3 is built from 15 residues. J was trimmed by 4 bases and V by 5 bases; bases with no gene match: 8. Germline CDR1 SGHTA, CDR2 FQGTGA.

This chain joins TRBV27 and TRBJ1-5, with unresolved D. The length of the CDR3 is 17 residues. With 2 bases removed from V and 0 bases from J, the gap between germline ends came to 14 bases. Germline CDR1 and CDR2: MNHEY and SMNVEV (reference sequence). CDR3 sequence reads: CASSLRSDKYSNQPQHF. The CDR3 DNA is TGTGCCAGCAGTTTAAGGTCAGACAAATATAGCAATCAGCCCCAGCATTTT.

The chain carries TRBV11-3 and TRBJ2-5; 8 nucleotides align to TRBD2. The junction had 6 bases not matched to a gene; V was cut back by 5 bases and J by 1 base. This CDR3 contains 15 residues. CDR1 is SGHNT and CDR2 is YENEEA in the germline V gene. The CDR3 sequence is CASSPGGAGQETQYF. Written as DNA, the CDR3 is TGTGCCAGCAGCCCCGGGGGGGCGGGCCAAGAGACCCAGTACTTC.

The chain links TRBV7-2 to TRBJ2-2, with TRBD1 matching 9 bases. V lost 5 bases to trimming and J lost 4 bases; unmatched junction nucleotides: 8. The CDR3 has 16 amino acids. From germline, CDR1 is SGHTA and CDR2 FQGNSA. The CDR3 DNA follows: TGTGCCAGCAGCGTCACAGGGGGCGCGGGCACCGGGGAGCTGTTTTTT. Translating gives CASSVTGGAGTGELFF.

The CDR3: CASSTVLTRTNEKLFF. CDR3 coding DNA: TGTGCCAGTAGTACCGTTCTGACAAGGACGAACGAAAAACTGTTTTTT. V is TRBV19 and J is TRBJ1-4; D uncertain. Per the germline V gene, CDR1 is LNHDA and CDR2 is SQIVND (reference sequence). Trimming took 4 bases from V and 8 from J, leaving 20 bases between them. CDR3 length: 16 amino acids.

This clone appeared once. The rearrangement uses TRBV27 and TRBJ1-5; 12 nucleotides match TRBD1. Germline CDR1 and CDR2: MNHEY and SMNVEV (reference sequence). The CDR3 runs 18 residues. Unmatched junction bases numbered 6, after V lost 2 bases and J lost 1 base. The CDR3 bases are TGTGCCAGCAGTTTAGTTGGGACAGGGGGCCGGAGCAATCAGCCCCAGCATTTT. Translated: CASSLVGTGGRSNQPQHF.

This chain links TRBV19 with TRBJ1-6; 9 bases line up with TRBD1. V was pared by 0 bases and J by 5 bases, with 14 bases of the junction left unmatched. There are 20 residues in the CDR3. Looked up from germline, CDR1 is LNHDA and CDR2 is SQIVND (reference sequence). CDR3 region: CASSIDLRLTGGRHNSPLHF. The DNA for the CDR3 is TGTGCCAGTAGTATAGATCTAAGGTTGACAGGGGGACGACATAATTCACCCCTCCACTTT.

CDR3 DNA: TGTGCCTGGAGGCTAGGAAGTGGGGATTCACCCCTCCACTTT. Translating gives CAWRLGSGDSPLHF. This chain joins TRBV30 and TRBJ1-6; D uncertain. Germline V gives CDR1 GTSNPN, CDR2 SVGIG (reference sequence). CDR3 length: 14 residues. The ends were cut back, 3 bases at V and 8 bases at J, with 14 bases in the middle.

DNA for the CDR3: TGCGCCAGCAGCCAAGTACGGGGTTCGGGCAACACCGGGGAGCTGTTTTTT. Amino acids: CASSQVRGSGNTGELFF. The chain has TRBV4-1 and TRBJ2-2; a possible D gene is TRBD2 (5 bases). V lost 1 base and J lost 2, with 14 bases in between. Germline V CDR1 and CDR2: MGHRA, YSYEKL. The CDR3 runs to 17 residues.

The chain carries TRBV2 and TRBJ2-7, with D perhaps matching TRBD1 (6 bases). Germline CDR1 is SNHLY and CDR2 is FYNNEI. The V end was cut by 5 bases, the J end by 3 bases, with 11 bases between. The CDR3 spans 13 residues. This CDR3 reads CASSRDTYYEQYF. The CDR3 DNA is TGTGCCAGCAGTAGGGACACTTACTACGAGCAGTACTTC.

The chain is built from TRBV5-1 and TRBJ2-3, with 9 bases lining up with TRBD1. The CDR3 totals 14 residues. Trimming cost V 4 bases and J 9 bases; bases outside gene matches: 9. Germline CDR1 reads SGHRS; CDR2 reads YFSETQ. CDR3 region: CASSGGTGLVTQYF. The CDR3 DNA is TGCGCCAGCAGCGGAGGGACAGGGCTGGTCACGCAGTATTTT.

The chain employs TRBV12-5 and TRBJ2-1, with 7 bases fitting TRBD2. The CDR3 is 17 amino acids. Germline V CDR1 and CDR2: LGHNT, FRNRAP. The trim removed 0 bases at V and 11 bases at J, leaving 16 bases unmatched. CDR3 sequence (DNA): TGTGCTAGTGGTTTGGTTCTAAGTCGGGGGGATGGCCCGCAGCAGTTCTTC. Translating gives CASGLVLSRGDGPQQFF.

The chain couples TRBV7-2 to TRBJ2-1; no clear D. The CDR3 length is 15 residues. Trimming stripped 2 bases from V and 0 bases from J, with 8 bases between. Germline V lookup: CDR1 SGHTA, CDR2 FQGNSA. DNA for the CDR3: TGTGCCAGCAGCTTACGCCCAAGCTCCTACAATGAGCAGTTCTTC. Translating it yields CASSLRPSSYNEQFF. The variable domain in full, completed from reference TRBV7-2 and TRBJ2-1, reads GAGVSQSPSNKVTEKGKDVELRCDPISGHTALYWYRQSLGQGLEFLIYFQGNSAPDKSGLPSDRFSAERTGGSVSTLTIQRTQQEDSAVYLCASSLRPSSYNEQFFGPGTRLTVL.

The chain links TRBV14 to TRBJ1-6; D is ambiguous. The CDR3 sequence is 15 residues long. V lost 4 bases and J lost 2, with 9 bases in between. Germline V lookup: CDR1 SGHDN, CDR2 FVKESK. The CDR3: CASSPRYAYNSPLHF. CDR3 bases: TGTGCCAGCAGCCCCCGCTATGCCTATAATTCACCCCTCCACTTT.

The V and J genes are TRBV19 and TRBJ1-2; TRBD1 matches at 7 bases. Germline V lookup: CDR1 LNHDA, CDR2 SQIVND (reference sequence). The CDR3 contains 18 residues. The trim removed 1 base at V and 0 bases at J, leaving 11 bases unmatched. The CDR3: CASSIVGDSTLANYGYTF. The CDR3 DNA sequence: TGTGCCAGTAGTATAGTGGGGGACAGTACTTTAGCTAACTATGGCTACACCTTC.

V and J are TRBV6-2 or TRBV6-3 and TRBJ1-1, with D possibly TRBD1 on 6 matching bases. V was shortened by 2 bases and J by 9 bases, with 10 bases between the two germline ends. The CDR3 extends over 12 amino acids. Germline V lookup: CDR1 MNHEY, CDR2 SVGEGT. CDR3 sequence reads: CASSYDDRKAFF. The CDR3 DNA reads TGTGCCAGCAGTTACGATGACAGGAAAGCTTTCTTT.

This clone was detected only a few times. The chain uses TRBV27 and TRBJ2-7, with 9 bases that match TRBD1. CDR3 size: 15 residues. V lost 5 bases, J lost 4 bases, and 9 bases stayed unmatched. Germline assignment: CDR1 MNHEY and CDR2 SMNVEV (reference sequence). CDR3 sequence: CASSPGTGFSYEQYF. The DNA for the CDR3 is TGTGCCAGCAGTCCAGGGACAGGGTTTTCGTACGAGCAGTACTTC.

V is TRBV6-6 and J is TRBJ2-1; TRBD2 matches at 10 bases. The CDR3 consists of 17 residues. Germline-derived CDR1 and CDR2 are MNHNY and SVGAGI (reference sequence). V was clipped by 5 bases and J by 7 bases; unmatched bases: 14. This CDR3 reads CASSHTLAGPPGNEQFF. The DNA for the CDR3 is TGTGCCAGCAGTCACACACTAGCGGGGCCCCCGGGGAATGAGCAGTTCTTC.

The J gene is TRBJ1-2, the V gene TRBV10-3, with D possibly matching TRBD1 (5 bases). The V gene's germline CDR1 is ENHRY and CDR2 SYGVKD. V was pared by 9 bases and J by 2 bases, with 13 bases between. There are 13 residues in the CDR3. CDR3 in amino acids: CAIWDAENYGYTF. CDR3 nucleotide sequence: TGTGCCATATGGGACGCCGAAAACTATGGCTACACCTTC.

The CDR3 DNA sequence: TGTGCCAGCAGTTACTTTACCCATCAGGGACAGTACAATCAGCCCCAGCATTTT. Amino acid sequence: CASSYFTHQGQYNQPQHF. J is TRBJ1-5 and V is TRBV6-2 or TRBV6-3, with TRBD1 matching over 7 bases. V lost 1 base, J lost 3 bases, and 12 bases stayed unmatched. Looked up from germline, CDR1 is MNHEY and CDR2 is SVGEGT. The CDR3 extends over 18 amino acids.

The count of this clone is one. The chain couples TRBV5-1 to TRBJ2-3; 9 bases line up with TRBD1. The germline V gene has CDR1 SGHRS and CDR2 YFSETQ. V shed 7 bases, J shed 4 bases, and the junction held 4 bases outside the gene matches. The CDR3 totals 13 residues. The CDR3 is CASSGQGPDTQYF. The CDR3 coding sequence is TGCGCCAGCTCGGGACAGGGCCCAGATACGCAGTATTTT.

The chain is built from TRBV10-1 and TRBJ2-7, with a weak D call TRBD2 (7 bases). The CDR3 sequence is 16 residues long. Per the germline V gene, CDR1 is WNHNN and CDR2 is SYGVQD (reference sequence). Trimming stripped 2 bases from V and 3 bases from J, with 17 bases between. CDR3 in DNA: TGCGCCAGCAGTGAGCGGGGGGAGGGGGAGGACTACGAGCAGTACTTC. Translated: CASSERGEGEDYEQYF.

V and J are TRBV9 and TRBJ2-2; perhaps TRBD2 as D (5 bases). The CDR3 is 13 amino acids. CDR1 SGDLS and CDR2 YYNGEE come from the germline V gene. V was trimmed by 3 bases and J by 8 bases, leaving 11 bases between them. The CDR3 DNA is TGTGCCAGCAGCGCCCGGACTTGGGGGGAGCTGTTTTTT. Its translation: CASSARTWGELFF.

This clone appeared a single time. This chain uses TRBV19 with TRBJ2-3; tentatively, D is TRBD2 (6 bases). The length of the CDR3 is 15 residues. V was trimmed by 4 bases and J by 2 bases, leaving 13 bases between them. Germline CDR1 and CDR2: LNHDA and SQIVND (reference sequence). CDR3 loop: CASSSHGGYTDTQYF. The CDR3 DNA reads as TGTGCCAGTAGTAGCCACGGGGGTTACACAGATACGCAGTATTTT.

This chain connects TRBV19 to TRBJ2-1; 7 bases fit TRBD1. Trimming removed 5 bases from V and 7 bases from J; junction bases left unmatched: 14. Germline assignment: CDR1 LNHDA and CDR2 SQIVND (reference sequence). There are 16 residues in the CDR3. DNA for the CDR3: TGTGCCAGTAGTGCCATAGTGGAGACAGGGAGAAATGAGCAGTTCTTC. It is translated as CASSAIVETGRNEQFF.

V and J are TRBV7-8 and TRBJ2-7; D might be TRBD1 (6 bases). V was pared by 5 bases and J by 1 base, with 24 bases between. The CDR3 consists of 18 residues. Germline V gene sequence: CDR1 SGHVS, CDR2 FQNEAQ. The CDR3 nucleotides read TGTGCCAGCAGCCTACTCCGACCGGGACACAGGGTGTCCTACGAGCAGTACTTC. Its translation is CASSLLRPGHRVSYEQYF.

The chain joins TRBV6-6 to TRBJ1-4; possible D gene TRBD1, 5 bases. Germline V gene data show CDR1 as MNHNY and CDR2 as SVGAGI (reference sequence). The V end lost 0 bases, the J end lost 1 base, and 9 bases lay between the germline ends. The CDR3 has 16 amino acids. In nucleotides, the CDR3 is TGTGCCAGCAGTTACTCCGGGGCTTTAACTAATGAAAAACTGTTTTTT. Residues: CASSYSGALTNEKLFF.